This T cell receptor beta chain was sequenced during a study of blood T cell repertoires in COVID-19 (TCRdb year 2020). Regarding the study in general: Collaborator samples came from the United States, Italy and Spain and covered acute and convalescent phases of COVID-19. The repertoires were made available in a free public database intended to serve as a resource for research on the immune response to SARS-CoV-2. Samples were obtained from the ongoing ImmuneRACE study (first 160 participants) and from 1,254 subjects provided by 6 global collaborators. HLA class I and class II types, where available, came from metadata supplied by the sample provider rather than from assay-based typing. Nearly every sample came with metadata listing a de-identified subject ID, COVID-19 status, age in years and sex. The material from the prospective study consisted of cDNA or gDNA derived from T cells, B-cell-depleted T cells, or PBMCs. Deeply sampled blood TCRbeta repertoires from subjects exposed to, actively infected with, or recovered from COVID-19 were included in the dataset. General findings and caveats noted by the study authors: Clinical and demographic metadata were provided uncurated, with the amount varying by source and participant.

TCRbeta CDR3 regions were amplified from genomic DNA using the immunoSEQ Assay, a bias-controlled multiplex PCR. Regarding the original processing steps: Nucleated cell counts per sample were estimated from amplification of reference gene primers within the assay. To quantify the absolute abundance of each unique TCRbeta CDR3 rearrangement, sequence reads were collapsed and filtered. For each sample, productive Simpson clonality was calculated as the square root of Simpson's diversity index over productive rearrangements. TCRdb mirrors the immuneACCESS table, restricted to in-frame sequences. Some clones are absent from its copies; in checked studies, under half trace to an unresolved V gene, and the reason for the others is unknown. That table is the source of V, J and clone size, and D and trimming were worked out from the DNA. Across this sample there are 400,000 or so clones, with about 92% seen only once. The ten largest clones capture 0.6% of the sample.

Participants in the prospective study were aged roughly 18 to 100 years, lived in 24 United States geographic areas, and enrolled through a virtual design. Cohort assignment in the prospective study relied on participant-reported clinical history from a screening survey and a study questionnaire. For ImmuneRACE Cohort 3, a participant was defined as recovered based on two consecutive negative NP/OP PCR tests, clearance by a healthcare professional, or resolution of symptoms. Each participant in the prospective study had whole blood, serum and a nasopharyngeal or oropharyngeal swab collected by mobile phlebotomists. Additional blood draws and questionnaires over an approximately 2-month period could optionally be provided by prospective study participants. Before DNA extraction, prospective study blood samples were shipped either frozen or at room temperature. Based on the germline V gene, the CDR1 and CDR2 sequences are KGHSH and LQKENI. The germline ends are 11 bases apart after V is trimmed by 4 bases and J by 5 bases. The CDR3 has 13 amino acids, counting the end cysteine and phenylalanine. Only the CDR3 DNA is retained, 39 bases long and in frame from the first base.

This clone appeared once. This receptor's antigen is unknown. It has no much larger one-base neighbor in the sample; base qualities were not kept. The specimen sequenced was PBMCs or T cells enriched from blood (not recorded which). The sequence was collected from a young man who had recovered from COVID-19. Rearrangement joined TRBV18 to TRBJ1-1, with no confident D gene call. The CDR3 region: CASSRNARTEAFF. Read as DNA, the sequence is TGTGCCAGCTCACGAAACGCGAGGACTGAAGCTTTCTTT.